One sample yielded the 27 T cell receptor beta chains listed below, sequenced in a study of T-cell memory formation after mild COVID-19. TCRdb fed the 5' RACE reads into MiXCR, producing one record per CDR3 protein. The sample carries more than 350,000 distinct CDR3 sequences, around 20% recorded once. Sequenced input: PBMCs or a T cell subset sorted from them (not recorded which). The origin of the receptors is an adult woman who had mild COVID-19 (a few samples of this study predate the infection). Cell type and time point are not known.

J is TRBJ2-2 and V is TRBV30; D remains unclear. V was clipped by 4 bases and J by 4 bases, with 10 bases between them. From germline, CDR1 is GTSNPN and CDR2 SVGIG (reference sequence). CDR3 size: 13 residues. The CDR3 spells CAWNKLSTGELFF. In DNA form, the CDR3 reads TGTGCCTGGAACAAGCTTTCCACCGGGGAGCTGTTTTTT. Variable domain in full (rest from reference TRBV30 and TRBJ2-2): SQTIHQWPATLVQPVGSPLSLECTVEGTSNPNLYWYRQAAGRGLQLLFYSVGIGQISSEVPQNLSASRPQDRQFILSSKKLLLSDSGFYLCAWNKLSTGELFFGEGSRLTVL.

The chain uses TRBV24-1 and TRBJ2-4; D remains unclear. Per the germline V gene, CDR1 is KGHDR and CDR2 is SFDVKD. V was shortened by 5 bases and J by 4 bases, with 14 bases between the two germline ends. The CDR3 is 15 amino acids. CDR3 region: CATSGHQDGKNIQYF. CDR3 DNA sequence: TGTGCCACCAGTGGCCACCAGGACGGGAAAAACATTCAGTACTTC.

This clonotype showed up just once. The rearrangement joins TRBV27 to TRBJ1-5, with a possible D match to TRBD1 (6 bases). Germline values: CDR1 MNHEY, CDR2 SMNVEV (reference sequence). CDR3 size: 14 residues. V lost 2 bases and J 7 bases, leaving 12 bases between the germline ends. CDR3 in amino acids: CASSLGRGRQPQHF. CDR3 nucleotide sequence: TGTGCCAGCAGTTTAGGCAGGGGTAGACAGCCCCAGCATTTT.

The rearrangement joins TRBV27 to TRBJ2-5; no firm D call. The CDR3 loop spans 17 amino acids. Trimming removed 1 base at V and 5 bases at J, with 20 bases between. Germline lookup yields CDR1 MNHEY and CDR2 SMNVEV (reference sequence). CDR3 sequence: CASSLFQTAGISETQYF. As DNA, the CDR3 is TGTGCCAGCAGTTTATTCCAAACCGCCGGCATCAGCGAGACCCAGTACTTC.

In nucleotides, the CDR3 is TGTGCCAGCAGCGTAGACGATGGCAGTCGGGGCGAGCAGTACTTC. Residues: CASSVDDGSRGEQYF. The chain combines TRBV9 with TRBJ2-7, with D maybe TRBD2 (5 bases). The CDR3 length is 15 residues. CDR1 is SGDLS and CDR2 is YYNGEE in the germline V gene. Deletions cut 0 bases from V and 6 bases from J, with 16 bases between.

About this clonotype itself: The junction departs from the called germline gene at one end, perhaps through a read error. The rearrangement uses TRBV7-8 and TRBJ2-3; TRBD1 might be the D (5 bases). The CDR3 has 12 amino acids. Germline V gives CDR1 SGHVS, CDR2 FQNEAQ. The CDR3 sequence: CSSRARTDTQYF. CDR3 sequence (DNA): TGTTCCAGCAGGGCCCGGACAGATACGCAGTATTTT.

This clonotype was seen only a few times. The rearrangement uses TRBV20-1 and TRBJ2-7; D uncertain. The germline V and J ends were trimmed by 3 bases and 7 bases, with 16 bases remaining between them. Germline V gives CDR1 DFQATT, CDR2 SNEGSKA (reference sequence). This CDR3 region has 13 residues. DNA for the CDR3: TGCAGTGCTAGTCGGGCGGCGGCCGAAGAGCAGTACTTC. Protein: CSASRAAAEEQYF.

The chain employs TRBV19 and TRBJ1-5; 7 bases match TRBD1. The CDR3 has 18 residues. Germline loops: CDR1 LNHDA, CDR2 SQIVND (reference sequence). The trim removed 4 bases at V and 0 bases at J, leaving 12 bases unmatched. The CDR3 loop is CASSKNLQGPYSNQPQHF. CDR3 nucleotides: TGTGCCAGTAGTAAGAACCTACAGGGGCCCTATAGCAATCAGCCCCAGCATTTT.

The table lists this clonotype with a few counts. The chain is built from TRBV12-3 or TRBV12-4 and TRBJ1-1; D may be TRBD1 (6 bases). This CDR3 spans 15 amino acids. Trimming pared 6 bases from V and 4 bases from J, leaving 18 bases between. The CDR3 region is CASSLTGRDATEAFF. The DNA for the CDR3 is TGTGCCAGCAGCCTAACAGGGAGAGATGCCACTGAAGCTTTCTTT.

V usage is TRBV20-1 and J usage is TRBJ1-6; D might be TRBD1 (5 bases). Per germline, CDR1 DFQATT and CDR2 SNEGSKA (reference sequence). The length of the CDR3 is 12 residues. The CDR3 protein is CRLGGSGSPLHF. CDR3 nucleotide sequence: TGCAGACTGGGGGGGTCAGGTTCACCCCTCCACTTT.

CDR3 DNA sequence: TGTGCCAGCAGTCCCCCCGCTAGCTCCTACAATGAGCAGTTCTTC. It translates to CASSPPASSYNEQFF. This chain connects TRBV12-3 or TRBV12-4 to TRBJ2-1; D remains ambiguous. The CDR3 is made up of 15 amino acids. The ends were cut back, 5 bases at V and 0 bases at J, with 11 bases in the middle.

This clonotype appeared a few times. This sequence joins TRBV24-1 and TRBJ2-5; the D gene is possibly TRBD2 (6 bases). This CDR3 has 15 residues. The ends were cut back, 4 bases at V and 4 bases at J, with 15 bases in the middle. The germline V gene encodes CDR1 KGHDR and CDR2 SFDVKD. The CDR3 DNA reads TGTGCCACCAGTGACCGGGGACTGGCGGGAGAGACCCAGTACTTC. Its translation is CATSDRGLAGETQYF.

This chain connects TRBV5-6 to TRBJ1-2; tentatively, D is TRBD1 (5 bases). V lost 2 bases to trimming and J lost 8 bases, with 19 bases between them. This CDR3 contains 15 residues. Germline lookup yields CDR1 SGHDT and CDR2 YYEEEE. The CDR3 sequence is CASSFSPGGSEGYTF. In DNA form, the CDR3 reads TGTGCCAGCAGCTTCTCCCCTGGGGGGAGTGAGGGCTACACCTTC.

The chain carries TRBV21-1 and TRBJ2-2; the table names TRBD2, a call not compared with the DNA. TRBV21-1 is annotated as a pseudogene. The CDR3 is 15 residues long. The CDR3 loop reads CASTLVRVNTGELFF. CDR3 nucleotide sequence: TGTGCCAGCACCTTAGTGAGGGTCAACACCGGGGAGCTGTTTTTT.

In its sample, this clonotype was seen many times. CDR3 in amino acids: CASLRQGATEAFF. In DNA form, the CDR3 reads TGTGCCAGCTTGCGACAGGGGGCCACTGAAGCTTTCTTT. V is TRBV12-3 or TRBV12-4 and J is TRBJ1-1, with 10 bases identical to TRBD1. Unmatched junction bases numbered 4, after V lost 8 bases and J lost 4 bases. The CDR3 runs to 13 residues.

This clonotype was seen more than once but under ten times. The V gene is TRBV3-1, the J gene TRBJ1-2; unclear D gene. V shed 2 bases and J shed 1 base, with 14 bases lying between them. This CDR3 comprises 16 residues. CDR1 and CDR2 (germline): LGHDT, YNNKEL (reference sequence). In DNA, the CDR3 is TGTGCCAGCAGCCAAAAATTTCAGGCCCTTAACTATGGCTACACCTTC. It codes for CASSQKFQALNYGYTF.

This clonotype appeared a few times. Sequence at one end of the junction differs from germline and may be a read error. The DNA for the CDR3 is TGTGCCAGCTCACAGGCCAGCGGGAGTCTGGTCTTC. Translation gives CASSQASGSLVF. The chain links TRBV18 to TRBJ2-7, with 8 bases that match TRBD2. Germline V lookup: CDR1 KGHSH, CDR2 LQKENI. The CDR3 length is 12 residues. Full variable domain (missing parts from reference TRBV18 and TRBJ2-7): NAGVMQNPRHLVRRRGQEARLRCSPMKGHSHVYWYRQLPEEGLKFMVYLQKENIIDESGMPKERFSAEFPKEGPSILRIQQVVRGDSAAYFCASSQASGSLVFGPGTRLTVT.

This chain joins TRBV6-6 and TRBJ2-1, with D possibly matching TRBD2 (5 bases). Per the germline V gene, CDR1 is MNHNY and CDR2 is SVGAGI (reference sequence). V lost 5 bases, J lost 0 bases, and 11 bases lay in between. There are 15 residues in the CDR3. This CDR3 reads CASSNWEPSYNEQFF. The CDR3 DNA follows: TGTGCCAGCAGTAACTGGGAGCCCTCCTACAATGAGCAGTTCTTC.

The CDR3 DNA sequence: TGTGCCAGCAGCCAACCAAGCGGAGCTAGCACAGATACGCAGTATTTT. The encoded protein is CASSQPSGASTDTQYF. The chain couples TRBV4-2 to TRBJ2-3; the D gene is possibly TRBD2 (5 bases). V was cut by 2 bases and J by 0 bases, with 12 bases left in between. The CDR3 extends over 16 amino acids. Germline CDR1 and CDR2: LGHNA and YNFKEQ.

This clonotype came up a few times. This rearrangement joins TRBV24-1 to TRBJ2-7, with no clear D. In germline, CDR1 is KGHDR, CDR2 SFDVKD. V shed 4 bases and J shed 5 bases, with 5 bases lying between them. The CDR3 sequence is 11 residues long. CDR3 loop: CATSDFHEQYF. In DNA, the CDR3 is TGTGCCACCAGTGACTTCCACGAGCAGTACTTC.

This chain joins TRBV7-2 and TRBJ1-4; 9 bases match TRBD1. The CDR3 covers 17 residues. V was pared by 5 bases and J by 4 bases, with 11 bases of the junction left unmatched. The germline CDR1 and CDR2 sequences are SGHTA and FQGNSA. The CDR3 DNA is TGTGCCAGCAGCACTCGCGACAGGGGGAAGGGTAATGAAAAACTGTTTTTT. Translated: CASSTRDRGKGNEKLFF. Together with reference TRBV7-2 and TRBJ1-4, the CDR3 gives the full variable domain: GAGVSQSPSNKVTEKGKDVELRCDPISGHTALYWYRQSLGQGLEFLIYFQGNSAPDKSGLPSDRFSAERTGGSVSTLTIQRTQQEDSAVYLCASSTRDRGKGNEKLFFGSGTQLSVL.

This clonotype was counted at least ten times. The DNA of the CDR3 is TGCGCCAGCAGCTTGGGGGGACAGGGGGCCCCCCTCTACGAGCAGTACTTC. The encoded protein is CASSLGGQGAPLYEQYF. This chain links TRBV5-1 with TRBJ2-7, with TRBD1 matching 12 bases. The germline V gene encodes CDR1 SGHRS and CDR2 YFSETQ. The CDR3 runs 17 residues. Germline trimming cut 0 bases from V and 3 bases from J; bases unmatched to any gene: 7.

The V call is TRBV3-1, the J call TRBJ1-1, with 8 positions matching TRBD1. Per germline, CDR1 LGHDT and CDR2 YNNKEL (reference sequence). The CDR3 loop spans 12 amino acids. Trimming removed 3 bases from V and 12 bases from J; junction bases left unmatched: 6. The CDR3 loop reads CASSHRGRGTFF. CDR3 bases: TGTGCCAGCAGCCACAGGGGGCGTGGGACTTTCTTT.

This clonotype was observed at least ten times. DNA of the CDR3: TGCAGTGCTAGAGGGTTGGGAGGGATCAGGGGCTACACCTTC. As protein: CSARGLGGIRGYTF. The chain joins TRBV20-1 to TRBJ1-2; D is unresolved. The CDR3 has 14 amino acids. Germline V CDR1 and CDR2: DFQATT, SNEGSKA (reference sequence). V gave up 1 base and J gave up 8 bases, with 17 bases separating them.

This clonotype has a count of ten or more. The chain employs TRBV3-1 and TRBJ1-2; 7 nucleotides agree with TRBD1. V lost 1 base to trimming and J lost 2 bases; unmatched junction nucleotides: 1. The CDR3 loop spans 14 amino acids. Germline V gene lookup returns CDR1 LGHDT and CDR2 YNNKEL (reference sequence). The CDR3 bases are TGTGCCAGCAGCCAAGGGGGACAGAACTATGGCTACACCTTC. The encoded protein is CASSQGGQNYGYTF. Using reference TRBV3-1 and TRBJ1-2 for the parts outside the CDR3, the full variable domain is DTAVSQTPKYLVTQMGNDKSIKCEQNLGHDTMYWYKQDSKKFLKIMFSYNNKELIINETVPNRFSPKSPDKAHLNLHINSLELGDSAVYFCASSQGGQNYGYTFGSGTRLTVV.

The V and J genes are TRBV12-5 and TRBJ2-1; no reliable D call. V was cut by 0 bases and J by 2 bases, with 14 bases left in between. The V gene's germline CDR1 is LGHNT and CDR2 FRNRAP. The length of the CDR3 is 17 residues. CDR3: CASGLVEEYSPYNEQFF. CDR3 nucleotides: TGTGCTAGTGGTTTGGTAGAGGAGTACTCCCCCTACAATGAGCAGTTCTTC.

V is TRBV7-2 and J is TRBJ2-2, with D possibly TRBD2 on 5 matching bases. The length of the CDR3 is 15 residues. The germline V and J ends were trimmed by 1 base and 7 bases, with 13 bases remaining between them. Germline CDR1 SGHTA, CDR2 FQGNSA. The CDR3 DNA reads as TGTGCCAGCAGCTTAGTAATAGTTGGAGGCGGGGAGCTGTTTTTT. Amino acid sequence: CASSLVIVGGGELFF.